These T cell receptor beta chains were read from a single sample in a study of blood T cell repertoires in COVID-19. Profiling relied on immunoSEQ multiplex PCR, and the TCRdb table lists in-frame clones only, not all of them. Of some 70,000 clones in the sample, 75% to 90% are singletons; the top ten hold around 0.6%. Input material: peripheral blood. The receptor set was obtained from a man between 60 and 75 years old with acute or convalescent COVID-19. The CDR3 runs from the conserved cysteine through the conserved F or W. A D gene is named only where the DNA matches it firmly. Clone sizes are given selectively: once, few, many, or a class where the clone is expanded.

abundance,v_gene,j_gene,d_gene,CDR3aa,CDR3nt
.,TRBV29-1,TRBJ2-7,TRBD1,CSVRDRAYEQYF,TGCAGCGTAAGGGACAGGGCCTACGAGCAGTACTTC
.,TRBV5-1,TRBJ1-4,.,CASSPQPEEEKLFF,TGCGCCAGCAGCCCCCAACCCGAGGAGGAAAAACTGTTTTTT
.,TRBV4-2,TRBJ2-7,TRBD1,CASSQDQGDYEQYF,TGTGCCAGCAGCCAAGATCAGGGGGACTACGAGCAGTACTTC
once,TRBV12-3/TRBV12-4,TRBJ1-1,.,CASSQSGEAFF,TGTGCCAGCAGCCAATCAGGGGAAGCTTTCTTT
.,TRBV10-3,TRBJ2-3,TRBD2,CAIKAGENTDTQYF,TGTGCCATCAAGGCGGGAGAGAACACAGATACGCAGTATTTT
.,TRBV12-3/TRBV12-4,TRBJ1-5,.,CASSLGGGRHF,TGTGCCAGCAGTTTGGGGGGAGGGCGGCATTTT
.,TRBV27,TRBJ1-5,TRBD1,CASTPTGSVFSGNQPQHF,TGTGCCAGCACCCCGACAGGGTCAGTGTTCTCTGGCAATCAGCCCCAGCATTTT
.,TRBV29-1,TRBJ2-7,TRBD1,CSVNPTGTGAYEQYF,TGCAGCGTCAATCCGACCGGGACAGGGGCCTACGAGCAGTACTTC
.,TRBV18,TRBJ1-1,TRBD1,CASSPGGQGLMGGGNTEAFF,TGTGCCAGCTCACCAGGGGGACAGGGACTGATGGGTGGTGGAAACACTGAAGCTTTCTTT
.,TRBV19,TRBJ1-2,TRBD1,CASSTNRDSLNYGYTF,TGTGCCAGTAGTACAAACCGGGACAGCCTAAACTATGGCTACACCTTC
.,TRBV25-1,TRBJ1-2,TRBD1,CASSATGPPTNYGYTF,TGTGCCAGCTCTGCGACAGGGCCACCCACTAACTATGGCTACACCTTC
.,TRBV2,TRBJ2-6,.,CASKSESSGANVLTF,TGTGCCAGCAAATCGGAGTCCTCTGGGGCCAACGTCCTGACTTTC
once,TRBV30,TRBJ1-2,.,CAWSGEREYGYTF,TGTGCCTGGAGTGGGGAGCGTGAATATGGCTACACCTTC
.,TRBV10-1,TRBJ2-5,.,CASRDSGQETQYF,TGCGCCAGCAGGGACTCCGGCCAAGAGACCCAGTACTTC
.,TRBV24-1,TRBJ2-1,.,CATSDKFDRQGTNEQFF,TGTGCCACCAGTGATAAATTTGATCGGCAGGGTACCAATGAGCAGTTCTTC
.,TRBV29-1,TRBJ2-5,TRBD2,CSALWSGRGTQYF,TGCAGCGCCCTGTGGAGCGGGAGAGGGACCCAGTACTTC
.,TRBV4-2,TRBJ2-3,TRBD1,CASSFTDRGEQDTQYF,TGTGCCAGCAGCTTCACCGACAGGGGAGAGCAAGATACGCAGTATTTT
.,TRBV7-9,TRBJ2-7,TRBD1,CASSIPGQDYEQYF,TGTGCCAGCAGCATACCGGGACAGGACTACGAGCAGTACTTC
.,TRBV6-5,TRBJ2-1,TRBD1,CASEGQRNNEQFF,TGTGCCAGTGAGGGACAGCGTAACAATGAGCAGTTCTTC
.,TRBV7-6,TRBJ1-1,.,CASSPNRRGNTEAFF,TGTGCCAGCAGCCCGAACCGCCGAGGGAACACTGAAGCTTTCTTT
.,TRBV20-1,TRBJ2-3,.,CSASSTDTQYF,TGCAGTGCTAGCTCGACTGATACGCAGTATTTT
.,TRBV7-2,TRBJ2-7,.,CASSLAGGLREQYF,TGTGCCAGCAGCTTAGCGGGGGGGCTGAGGGAGCAGTACTTC
once,TRBV5-1,TRBJ1-3,.,CASSLEAGGDTIYF,TGCGCCAGCAGCTTGGAAGCAGGCGGGGACACCATATATTTT
.,TRBV12-3/TRBV12-4,TRBJ1-5,.,CASRGGRHTDF,TGTGCCAGCAGGGGAGGCCGGCACACGGATTTT
.,TRBV19,TRBJ1-1,TRBD1,CASTLGQSLQAFF,TGTGCCAGTACCCTGGGACAGTCCCTCCAAGCTTTCTTT
.,TRBV10-3,TRBJ1-2,TRBD1,CAISRDREGGYTF,TGTGCCATCAGCCGGGACAGGGAGGGTGGCTACACCTTC
.,TRBV5-1,TRBJ2-7,.,CASSPLGGERNEQYF,TGCGCCAGCAGCCCGCTTGGAGGGGAACGGAACGAGCAGTACTTC
.,TRBV28,TRBJ1-4,TRBD1,CASSQTGALEKLFF,TGTGCCAGCAGTCAAACAGGGGCGCTTGAAAAACTGTTTTTT
.,TRBV13,TRBJ2-7,TRBD2,CASSPVRRETSYEQYF,TGTGCCAGCAGCCCTGTGCGGCGGGAGACCTCCTACGAGCAGTACTTC
.,TRBV27,TRBJ2-5,TRBD2,CASLRTSGAQETQYF,TGTGCCAGCCTGCGGACTAGCGGGGCCCAAGAGACCCAGTACTTC
.,TRBV3-1/TRBV3-2,TRBJ1-1,.,CASSQGRETEAFF,TGTGCCAGCAGCCAAGGTAGGGAGACTGAAGCTTTCTTT
.,TRBV19,TRBJ1-2,TRBD1,CASSRDREFYGYTF,TGTGCCAGTAGTCGGGACAGGGAGTTCTATGGCTACACCTTC
.,TRBV2,TRBJ1-1,.,CASSEWVGRLSTEAFF,TGTGCCAGCAGTGAATGGGTAGGGAGACTAAGCACTGAAGCTTTCTTT
.,TRBV6-1,TRBJ2-7,.,CASSVAETYEQYF,TGTGCCAGCAGTGTAGCGGAGACCTACGAGCAGTACTTC
.,TRBV5-1,TRBJ2-1,TRBD2,CASSLGKRENEQFF,TGCGCCAGCAGCTTGGGGAAGCGGGAGAATGAGCAGTTCTTC
.,TRBV10-1,TRBJ2-2,.,CATSKRGTGELFF,TGCGCCACCTCCAAAAGAGGGACCGGGGAGCTGTTTTTT
.,TRBV5-8,TRBJ2-1,.,CASSLVLAYNEQFF,TGTGCCAGCAGCTTGGTACTAGCCTACAATGAGCAGTTCTTC
.,TRBV19,TRBJ2-1,.,CASSASEFF,TGTGCCAGTAGTGCAAGCGAGTTCTTC
.,TRBV5-1,TRBJ2-1,TRBD2,CASTYLAGASYNEQFF,TGCGCCAGCACCTACTTAGCGGGGGCCTCCTACAATGAGCAGTTCTTC
.,TRBV28,TRBJ1-5,.,CASSSLGGGNQPQHF,TGTGCCAGCAGTTCCCTAGGGGGGGGCAATCAGCCCCAGCATTTT
.,TRBV5-1,TRBJ2-5,TRBD2,CASSLWRGVQETQYF,TGCGCCAGCAGCTTGTGGCGGGGGGTCCAAGAGACCCAGTACTTC
.,TRBV10-3,TRBJ1-2,TRBD1,CAISGPGTGRGYYGYTF,TGTGCCATCAGTGGTCCCGGGACAGGGAGAGGATACTATGGCTACACCTTC
.,TRBV28,TRBJ2-7,TRBD1,CASSPPGQNYEQYF,TGTGCCAGCAGTCCCCCGGGACAGAATTACGAGCAGTACTTC
.,TRBV18,TRBJ1-4,TRBD1,CASSPDRRPEKLFF,TGTGCCAGCTCACCGGACAGGAGGCCTGAAAAACTGTTTTTT
.,TRBV28,TRBJ1-2,.,CASSSSYYGYTF,TGTGCCAGCAGTTCTTCCTACTATGGCTACACCTTC
once,TRBV10-3,TRBJ1-1,.,CAISESDSPVAFF,TGTGCCATCAGTGAGTCGGACAGCCCCGTCGCTTTCTTT
once,TRBV7-3,TRBJ1-1,.,CASSLGGSNTEAFF,TGTGCCAGCAGCTTAGGGGGCAGTAACACTGAAGCTTTCTTT
.,TRBV19,TRBJ1-5,TRBD1,CASSPRNRGNQPQHF,TGTGCCAGTAGTCCAAGGAACAGGGGAAATCAGCCCCAGCATTTT